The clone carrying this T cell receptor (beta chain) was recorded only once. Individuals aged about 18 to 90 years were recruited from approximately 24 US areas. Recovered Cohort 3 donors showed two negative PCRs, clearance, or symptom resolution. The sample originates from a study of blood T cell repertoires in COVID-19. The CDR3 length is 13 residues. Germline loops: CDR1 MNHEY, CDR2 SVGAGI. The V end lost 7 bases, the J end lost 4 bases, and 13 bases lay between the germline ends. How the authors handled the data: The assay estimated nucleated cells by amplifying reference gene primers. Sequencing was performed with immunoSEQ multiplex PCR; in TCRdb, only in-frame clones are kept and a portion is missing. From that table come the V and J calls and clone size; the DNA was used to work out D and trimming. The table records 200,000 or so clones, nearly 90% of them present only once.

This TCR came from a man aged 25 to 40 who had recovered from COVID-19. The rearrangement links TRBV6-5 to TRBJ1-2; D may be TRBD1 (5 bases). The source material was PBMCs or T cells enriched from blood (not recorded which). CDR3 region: CASIGGTGYGYTF. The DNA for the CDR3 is TGTGCCAGCATCGGGGGTACGGGCTATGGCTACACCTTC.